This entry lists 21 T cell receptor beta chains sequenced from one sample in a study of shared clonotypes between healthy human individuals. Generated by immunoSEQ multiplex PCR, the TCRdb table keeps only in-frame clones and is missing some. The data hold more than 1 million clones, with 75% to 80% observed a single time. The sample consisted of memory CD4+ T cells from PBMCs. Subset reported: CD45RA-negative fraction. All receptors derive from a young man in good health. Some clones in this sample may be carry-over from other donors' samples.

This clone was picked up one time. The chain couples TRBV11-2 to TRBJ2-3, with D perhaps TRBD1 or TRBD2 (5 bases each). CDR3 length: 14 residues. Trimming took off 1 base at V and 5 bases at J, with 10 bases between the two ends. CDR1 and CDR2 from the germline V gene are SGHAT and FQNNGV. CDR3 sequence (DNA): TGTGCCAGCAGCTTAGGAGGGGTTGGAGATACGCAGTATTTT. It encodes CASSLGGVGDTQYF. The whole variable domain, remainder taken from reference TRBV11-2 and TRBJ2-3, is EAGVAQSPRYKIIEKRQSVAFWCNPISGHATLYWYQQILGQGPKLLIQFQNNGVVDDSQLPKDRFSAERLKGVDSTLKIQPAKLEDSAVYLCASSLGGVGDTQYFGPGTRLTVL.

The CDR3 sequence is CASSPARVDNEQFF. The CDR3 DNA reads TGTGCCAGCAGCCCTGCTCGGGTGGACAATGAGCAGTTCTTC. The gene calls are TRBV7-2 and TRBJ2-1; D unresolved. V dropped 5 bases and J dropped 5 bases, with 13 bases sitting between them. This CDR3 spans 14 amino acids. CDR1 and CDR2 (germline): SGHTA, FQGNSA.

With respect to this clone: A much larger clone lies a single base off, so this may be a read error. The chain is built from TRBV4-1 and TRBJ1-5; 8 bases agree with TRBD1. The CDR3 is made up of 15 amino acids. CDR1 is MGHRA and CDR2 is YSYEKL in the germline V gene. With V trimmed by 0 bases and J by 2 bases, 0 bases remained unmatched. CDR3 protein: CASSQETGGNQPQHF. CDR3 in DNA: TGCGCCAGCAGCCAAGAGACAGGGGGCAATCAGCCCCAGCATTTT.

V gene TRBV28 combines with J gene TRBJ1-5; maybe TRBD1 (5 bases). The CDR3 consists of 15 residues. The V end lost 6 bases, the J end lost 4 bases, and 16 bases lay between the germline ends. Germline CDR1 is MDHEN and CDR2 is SYDVKM. The chain's CDR3 is CASSPAGGINQPQHF. The CDR3 coding sequence is TGTGCCAGCAGCCCGGCTGGGGGGATTAATCAGCCCCAGCATTTT.

The rearrangement links TRBV7-9 to TRBJ1-4; D not certain. Germline V lookup: CDR1 SEHNR, CDR2 FQNEAQ (reference sequence). The CDR3 is made up of 15 amino acids. Trimming took off 3 bases at V and 5 bases at J, with 13 bases between the two ends. CDR3: CASSFYEETNEKLFF. The CDR3, as DNA: TGTGCCAGCAGCTTCTACGAGGAGACGAATGAAAAACTGTTTTTT.

This clone was seen a few times. At the DNA level, this CDR3 is encoded by other sequences in the same sample as well. The CDR3 sequence: CASSLGTGNYEQYF. The CDR3 bases are TGCGCCAGCAGCTTGGGGACAGGAAACTACGAGCAGTACTTC. This rearrangement joins TRBV5-1 to TRBJ2-7, with 7 bases lining up with TRBD1. This CDR3 has 14 residues. Germline V gene lookup returns CDR1 SGHRS and CDR2 YFSETQ. Trimming removed 0 bases from V and 3 bases from J; junction bases left unmatched: 3. Combining the CDR3 with reference TRBV5-1 and TRBJ2-7 gives the whole variable domain KAGVTQTPRYLIKTRGQQVTLSCSPISGHRSVSWYQQTPGQGLQFLFEYFSETQRNKGNFPGRFSGRQFSNSRSEMNVSTLELGDSALYLCASSLGTGNYEQYFGPGTRLTVT.

With respect to this clone: Other DNA sequences from this sample encode an identical CDR3 as well. The chain combines TRBV5-1 with TRBJ2-2; no clear D. This CDR3 has 14 residues. With 0 bases removed from V and 4 bases from J, the gap between germline ends came to 7 bases. Per germline, CDR1 SGHRS and CDR2 YFSETQ. The CDR3 DNA sequence: TGCGCCAGCAGCTTGGGGACCTCCACCGGGGAGCTGTTTTTT. It is translated as CASSLGTSTGELFF.

The CDR3 coding sequence is TGTGCCAGCAGCGAAAACGTTGGCGGTATGACCCAGTACTTC. Translating gives CASSENVGGMTQYF. V gene TRBV2 combines with J gene TRBJ2-5; D gene uncertain. The CDR3 is made up of 14 amino acids. V shed 6 bases and J shed 7 bases, with 18 bases lying between them. Germline V lookup: CDR1 SNHLY, CDR2 FYNNEI.

This clone has ten or more counts. J is TRBJ1-3 and V is TRBV4-3; D unclear. Germline V CDR1 and CDR2: LGHNA, YSLEER. The CDR3 extends over 16 amino acids. V lost 1 base to trimming and J lost 0 bases, with 10 bases between them. CDR3 amino acids: CASSQAERYSGNTIYF. The CDR3 DNA follows: TGCGCCAGCAGCCAAGCTGAACGTTACTCTGGAAACACCATATATTTT.

The V and J genes are TRBV5-8 and TRBJ2-7; D is possibly TRBD1 (6 bases). The CDR3 extends over 15 amino acids. CDR1 is SGHTS and CDR2 is YDEGEE in the germline V gene. V lost 5 bases and J lost 1, with 16 bases in between. The CDR3 DNA sequence: TGTGCCAGCAGTGTTCAGGGGTCAGGTTCCTACGAGCAGTACTTC. The encoded protein is CASSVQGSGSYEQYF. Using reference TRBV5-8 and TRBJ2-7 for the parts outside the CDR3, the full variable domain is EAGVTQSPTHLIKTRGQQATLRCSPISGHTSVYWYQQALGLGLQFLLWYDEGEERNRGNFPPRFSGRQFPNYSSELNVNALELEDSALYLCASSVQGSGSYEQYFGPGTRLTVT.

The chain is built from TRBV6-7 and TRBJ1-2, with unresolved D. TRBV6-7 is reported as an ORF; its role is uncertain. Trimming took 9 bases from V and 7 from J, leaving 12 bases between them. The CDR3 length is 11 residues. The CDR3 DNA reads as TGTGCCAGACGACCTTCTGGTGGCTACACCTTC. This translates into CARRPSGGYTF.

In this sample, this clone turned up once. The chain couples TRBV11-2 to TRBJ1-1; a weak D match, TRBD1 (5 bases). The CDR3 consists of 16 residues. The V end was cut by 5 bases, the J end by 7 bases, with 23 bases between. Germline V lookup: CDR1 SGHAT, CDR2 FQNNGV. This CDR3 is CASSAPGTPGRGEAFF. CDR3 sequence (DNA): TGTGCCAGCAGCGCGCCCGGGACCCCCGGTCGGGGTGAAGCTTTCTTT.

CDR3 coding DNA: TGTGCCAGCAGCTCATTCCGACTAGCGGCCCACACAGATACGCAGTATTTT. It codes for CASSSFRLAAHTDTQYF. The rearrangement links TRBV11-2 to TRBJ2-3; 9 bases match TRBD2. The CDR3 contains 17 residues. The V gene's germline CDR1 is SGHAT and CDR2 FQNNGV. V shed 4 bases, J shed 2 bases, and the junction held 10 bases outside the gene matches.

The V and J genes are TRBV10-2 and TRBJ1-5; 7 positions agree with TRBD1. CDR1 WSHSY and CDR2 SAAADI come from the germline V gene. CDR3 size: 14 residues. After removal of 0 bases from V and 6 bases from J, the junction contained 2 bases not matched to a gene. CDR3 nucleotide sequence: TGCGCCAGCAGTGAGTCGACAGGGACTCAGCCCCAGCATTTT. Translating it yields CASSESTGTQPQHF.

This clone occurred a few times. This chain joins TRBV11-2 and TRBJ1-2; 8 bases map to TRBD1. Losses at the gene ends were 1 base for V and 8 bases for J; bases not matched to a gene: 3. Germline CDR1 is SGHAT and CDR2 is FQNNGV. This CDR3 contains 13 residues. CDR3 DNA sequence: TGTGCCAGCAGCTTAGGGACAGGGAGCGGCTACACCTTC. It yields the protein CASSLGTGSGYTF.

This rearrangement joins TRBV5-4 to TRBJ1-1; D unresolved. V lost 2 bases to trimming and J lost 3 bases, with 5 bases between them. This CDR3 contains 12 residues. CDR1 and CDR2 from the germline V gene are SGHNT and YYREEE (reference sequence). The CDR3 loop is CASSFVDTEAFF. The CDR3 DNA follows: TGTGCCAGCAGCTTCGTGGACACTGAAGCTTTCTTT.

V gene TRBV29-1 combines with J gene TRBJ2-3; D gene unclear. Trimming shortened V by 2 bases and J by 1 base, and 10 bases separated the two germline ends. The CDR3 totals 14 residues. The germline gives CDR1 SQVTM, CDR2 ANQGSEA. CDR3 residues: CSVESGPRTDTQYF. For the CDR3, the DNA is TGCAGCGTTGAATCGGGCCCCCGCACAGATACGCAGTATTTT.

The chain uses TRBV2 and TRBJ2-1, with a tentative D call TRBD2 (5 bases). There are 15 residues in the CDR3. V was cut by 6 bases and J by 6 bases, with 18 bases left in between. Looked up from germline, CDR1 is SNHLY and CDR2 is FYNNEI. The CDR3 region has the DNA TGTGCCAGCAGCGGTCTCTGGCAAGGGAGCAATGAGCAGTTCTTC. This sequence encodes CASSGLWQGSNEQFF.

The V gene is TRBV15, the J gene TRBJ2-3, with 7 bases aligning to TRBD2. The CDR3 consists of 14 residues. Per the germline V gene, CDR1 is LNHNV and CDR2 is YYDKDF (reference sequence). With 5 bases clipped from V and 8 bases from J, the junction kept 10 bases outside the gene matches. CDR3 nucleotide sequence: TGTGCCACCAGCGAGGTGGGAGGGCCTGGTACGCAGTATTTT. Translated: CATSEVGGPGTQYF.

The rearrangement uses TRBV27 and TRBJ1-2; weak D call: TRBD1 (6 bases). Germline values: CDR1 MNHEY, CDR2 SMNVEV (reference sequence). The CDR3 sequence is 15 residues long. Trimming cost V 0 bases and J 7 bases, with 15 bases left between them. The CDR3, as DNA: TGTGCCAGCAGTTTATCGACGGGGCGCAGGGGTGGCTACACCTTC. This gives the protein CASSLSTGRRGGYTF.

The chain links TRBV7-2 to TRBJ2-1, with 8 bases lining up with TRBD2. The CDR3 covers 14 residues. Unmatched junction bases numbered 7, after V lost 3 bases and J lost 9 bases. The germline V gene encodes CDR1 SGHTA and CDR2 FQGNSA. CDR3 protein: CASSLGGRRSEQFF. DNA for the CDR3: TGTGCCAGCAGCTTGGGCGGGAGGCGGAGTGAGCAGTTCTTC.